These 3 T cell receptor beta chains came from one sample sequenced in a study of blood T cell repertoires in COVID-19. TCRdb keeps only in-frame clones here, not all; method: immunoSEQ multiplex PCR. The table lists 60,000 to 80,000 clones, more than 70% of them singletons. The sample was peripheral blood. All receptors derive from a woman aged 65 to 85 with acute or convalescent COVID-19.

This clone was observed once. The CDR3 loop is CASSTWTGGYEQYF. The DNA for the CDR3 is TGTGCCAGCAGTACCTGGACAGGCGGGTACGAGCAGTACTTC. This chain connects TRBV28 to TRBJ2-7; 7 nucleotides match TRBD1. This CDR3 region has 14 residues. The germline CDR1 and CDR2 sequences are MDHEN and SYDVKM. V was pared by 5 bases and J by 4 bases, with 8 bases of the junction left unmatched.

V and J are TRBV18 and TRBJ1-4, with 9 bases aligning to TRBD1. Unmatched junction bases numbered 2, after V lost 1 base and J lost 8 bases. CDR1 and CDR2 from the germline V gene are KGHSH and LQKENI. The CDR3 sequence is 14 residues long. The CDR3 is CASSPRTGEEKLFF. The CDR3 bases are TGTGCCAGCTCACCACGGACAGGGGAGGAAAAACTGTTTTTT.

The V call is TRBV3-1 (or the pseudogene TRBV3-2), the J call TRBJ2-3; 8 positions agree with TRBD1. The germline V gene has CDR1 LGHDT and CDR2 YNNKEL (reference sequence). V lost 4 bases to trimming and J lost 7 bases; unmatched junction nucleotides: 10. This CDR3 comprises 15 residues. The CDR3, as DNA: TGTGCCAGCAGCCCCAGAGACAGGGGAGCGAATACGCAGTATTTT. This sequence encodes CASSPRDRGANTQYF.